This paragraph reports one T cell receptor (beta chain). Antigen specificity is unknown. These data originate in a study of identical twins. Study-level results: Researchers reported weaker excess twin sharing in beta out-of-frame sequences. Within cord blood, abundant beta clonotypes carried fewer insertions, but memory repertoires showed no such trend.

The CDR3 has 12 amino acids. Trimming removed 7 bases from V and 6 bases from J, with 10 bases in between. Each CDR3 protein is one row after TCRdb ran MiXCR on the 5' RACE reads. The sample records 500,000 to 700,000 distinct CDR3 sequences, around 7.5% being singletons. The sample also formed part of further work on yellow fever vaccine responses in identical twins.

This TCR was recovered from a young woman in good health. V and J are TRBV12-3 or TRBV12-4 and TRBJ1-5; the D is unclear. Sequenced sample: PBMCs. The CDR3 DNA is TGTGCCAGCACTAAAGGTCGTCAGCCCCAGCATTTT. Protein sequence: CASTKGRQPQHF.